The clone carrying this T cell receptor beta chain was seen only a few times. What it recognizes is unknown. This record belongs to a study of T cell repertoires in cytomegalovirus infection. Study context: Public TCR beta signatures provided an indication of both CMV infection and a matching HLA type.

Germline lookup yields CDR1 SGHKS and CDR2 YYEKEE (reference sequence). The V end was cut by 3 bases, the J end by 0 bases, with 15 bases between. The CDR3 has 16 residues. Study-wide findings and caveats: Cumulative public TCR beta family frequency identified carriers of CMV plus the relevant HLA. In two of eight donors, the top clonotype was HLA-C-restricted CMV-specific.

TCRdb re-called the reads with MiXCR, one entry per CDR3 protein. The table records 8,000 or so distinct CDR3 sequences, around 54% of them present only once. What was sequenced was PBMCs, sequenced either directly or after in vitro stimulation (not recorded which). This chain joins TRBV5-5 and TRBJ1-2, with D unresolved. The clonotype was recovered from a human donor in good health (CMV status not recorded). Some clones in this sample may be carry-over from other donors' samples. CDR3 region: CASSWTGEHPNYGYTF. The DNA for the CDR3 is TGTGCCAGCAGCTGGACTGGGGAGCACCCTAACTATGGCTACACCTTC.